This entry lists 21 T cell receptor beta chains sequenced from one sample in a study of PD-1 blockade in classical Hodgkin lymphoma. Time point denoted: cycle 4 day 1 (C4D1), after five to seven weeks of nivolumab. Each patient relapsed following autologous stem cell transplantation, and prior brentuximab vedotin exposure differed. Sequencing was performed with immunoSEQ multiplex PCR; in TCRdb, only in-frame clones are kept and a portion is missing. This table has over 70,000 clones, about nine tenths appearing once. Sequencing was performed on peripheral blood mononuclear cells (PBMCs), taken before the fourth cycle of nivolumab. The receptors originated from a human donor with classical Hodgkin lymphoma.

This chain joins TRBV19 and TRBJ1-1; D may be TRBD1 (5 bases). Trimming pared 1 base from V and 13 bases from J, leaving 22 bases between. CDR1 is LNHDA and CDR2 is SQIVND in the germline V gene (reference sequence). This CDR3 has 15 amino acids. The CDR3 sequence is CASSIGGLMTPRGFF. In nucleotides, the CDR3 is TGTGCCAGTAGTATAGGGGGCCTGATGACTCCCAGAGGTTTCTTT.

The chain carries TRBV30 and TRBJ1-1; D is unresolved. The CDR3 is 12 residues long. Germline lookup yields CDR1 GTSNPN and CDR2 SVGIG (reference sequence). The V end lost 0 bases, the J end lost 6 bases, and 8 bases lay between the germline ends. The CDR3 region is CAWSVRGPEAFF. CDR3 nucleotides: TGTGCCTGGAGTGTACGAGGGCCTGAAGCTTTCTTT.

The chain has TRBV30 and TRBJ2-7, with D tentatively TRBD1 or TRBD2 (5 bases each). There are 13 residues in the CDR3. Trimming cost V 2 bases and J 5 bases, with 13 bases left between them. Looked up from germline, CDR1 is GTSNPN and CDR2 is SVGIG (reference sequence). The CDR3 region has the DNA TGTGCCTGGAGTAGAGAGAGGGGCCACGAGCAGTACTTC. Translation: CAWSRERGHEQYF.

Worth noting for this clone: Within the sample, other DNA sequences also encode this same CDR3. The DNA of the CDR3 is TGTGCCAGCTCACCTTTAGCGGGGGGATACAATGAGCAGTTCTTC. As protein: CASSPLAGGYNEQFF. The V and J genes are TRBV18 and TRBJ2-1; the match to TRBD2 covers 10 bases. The CDR3 length is 15 residues. With 3 bases clipped from V and 4 bases from J, the junction kept 3 bases outside the gene matches. Per germline, CDR1 KGHSH and CDR2 LQKENI.

The gene calls are TRBV28 and TRBJ2-3, with a tentative D call TRBD1 (5 bases). The CDR3 is 14 amino acids. The V gene's germline CDR1 is MDHEN and CDR2 SYDVKM. V was shortened by 6 bases and J by 4 bases, with 14 bases between the two germline ends. CDR3 loop: CASSNIKGPDTQYF. DNA for the CDR3: TGTGCCAGCAGCAACATCAAGGGGCCAGATACGCAGTATTTT.

The chain is built from TRBV28 and TRBJ1-5, with 7 bases that match TRBD1. The CDR3 length is 15 residues. Germline trimming cut 3 bases from V and 4 bases from J; bases unmatched to any gene: 6. From germline, CDR1 is MDHEN and CDR2 SYDVKM. The CDR3 nucleotides read TGTGCCAGCAGTTTCGAGGGGGCCCTTAATCAGCCCCAGCATTTT. It specifies CASSFEGALNQPQHF.

The chain links TRBV28 to TRBJ2-7, with D maybe TRBD1 (5 bases). CDR1 and CDR2 (germline): MDHEN, SYDVKM. CDR3 length: 12 residues. The V end was cut by 6 bases, the J end by 3 bases, with 9 bases between. This CDR3 reads CASSPGFYEQYF. The CDR3 DNA sequence: TGTGCCAGCAGCCCAGGGTTCTACGAGCAGTACTTC.

The CDR3 nucleotides read TGTGCCAGCAGCTTATACAGTAACACTGAAGCTTTCTTT. Amino acids: CASSLYSNTEAFF. This rearrangement joins TRBV11-2 to TRBJ1-1; D is unclear. CDR1 SGHAT and CDR2 FQNNGV come from the germline V gene. This CDR3 has 13 amino acids. The V and J ends lost 2 bases and 2 bases respectively, with 6 bases between them.

This rearrangement joins TRBV30 to TRBJ2-1, with D perhaps assigned TRBD1 or TRBD2 (6 bases each). The CDR3 has 13 residues. V lost 3 bases and J lost 7, with 13 bases in between. Germline V lookup: CDR1 GTSNPN, CDR2 SVGIG (reference sequence). The CDR3 sequence: CAWRRGAANEQFF. CDR3 nucleotides: TGTGCCTGGAGGAGGGGGGCCGCAAATGAGCAGTTCTTC.

The V call is TRBV30, the J call TRBJ2-7; 8 nucleotides match TRBD1. This CDR3 contains 15 residues. Trimming at V came to 5 bases and at J to 2 bases, leaving 11 bases not matched to a gene. Looked up from germline, CDR1 is GTSNPN and CDR2 is SVGIG (reference sequence). The CDR3 loop reads CAWDGSGTGTYEQYF. As DNA, the CDR3 is TGTGCCTGGGATGGATCCGGGACAGGAACCTACGAGCAGTACTTC.

The chain uses TRBV20-1 and TRBJ2-1; no clear D gene. V lost 7 bases to trimming and J lost 4 bases, with 8 bases between them. This CDR3 contains 11 residues. Germline CDR1 is DFQATT and CDR2 is SNEGSKA (reference sequence). Here the CDR3 reads CSVNRYNEQFF. DNA of the CDR3: TGCAGTGTAAACAGATACAATGAGCAGTTCTTC.

CDR3 in amino acids: CASSSLSDSHYGYTF. The CDR3 DNA is TGTGCCAGCAGTTCCCTCTCCGACAGCCACTATGGCTACACCTTC. The chain recombines TRBV27 with TRBJ1-2; weak D call: TRBD1 (5 bases). V was pared by 4 bases and J by 3 bases, with 15 bases between. Germline V gives CDR1 MNHEY, CDR2 SMNVEV (reference sequence). The CDR3 is made up of 15 amino acids.

CDR3 sequence reads: CASSEKDRGNTIYF. The CDR3 region has the DNA TGCGCCAGCAGTGAGAAGGACAGGGGAAACACCATATATTTT. The rearrangement joins TRBV10-2 to TRBJ1-3; TRBD1 aligns across 7 bases. V was clipped by 2 bases and J by 4 bases; unmatched bases: 2. Germline loops: CDR1 WSHSY, CDR2 SAAADI. CDR3 length equals 14 residues.

The chain uses TRBV28 and TRBJ2-1; TRBD1 or TRBD2 may be the D gene (6 bases each). Germline CDR1 MDHEN, CDR2 SYDVKM. Trimming took off 10 bases at V and 9 bases at J, with 22 bases between the two ends. This CDR3 is built from 14 residues. CDR3 nucleotides: TGTGCCACCTATACGGGACAAGTGGGGGGTGAGCAGTTCTTC. Its protein is CATYTGQVGGEQFF.

V is TRBV14 and J is TRBJ2-1; 7 bases map to TRBD1. The CDR3 contains 12 residues. Germline V lookup: CDR1 SGHDN, CDR2 FVKESK. With V trimmed by 4 bases and J by 7 bases, 1 base remained unmatched. CDR3 nucleotide sequence: TGTGCCAGCAGCCGACAGGGAAATGAGCAGTTCTTC. Its protein product is CASSRQGNEQFF.

V usage is TRBV30 and J usage is TRBJ1-1; perhaps TRBD1 as D (5 bases). Trimming took off 4 bases at V and 2 bases at J, with 14 bases between the two ends. The CDR3 totals 14 residues. CDR1 is GTSNPN and CDR2 is SVGIG in the germline V gene (reference sequence). Here the CDR3 DNA reads TGTGCCTGGATGGGGGGGGTGGGTAACACTGAAGCTTTCTTT. This sequence encodes CAWMGGVGNTEAFF.

The J gene is TRBJ1-1, the V gene TRBV9; D is unclear. V was trimmed by 4 bases and J by 0 bases, leaving 13 bases between them. The CDR3 sequence is 15 residues long. Germline V gene sequence: CDR1 SGDLS, CDR2 YYNGEE. DNA of the CDR3: TGTGCCAGCAGCCCGCGGATTCTTCTGAACACTGAAGCTTTCTTT. Protein: CASSPRILLNTEAFF.

The sample holds one count of this clone. The V call is TRBV7-9, the J call TRBJ1-2, with D perhaps TRBD1 (5 bases). The germline V gene has CDR1 SEHNR and CDR2 FQNEAQ (reference sequence). This CDR3 contains 15 residues. V lost 2 bases to trimming and J lost 4 bases, with 14 bases between them. The CDR3 loop is CASSLPQGGVYGYTF. CDR3 bases: TGTGCCAGCAGCTTACCTCAGGGAGGGGTCTATGGCTACACCTTC.

V gene TRBV7-2 combines with J gene TRBJ2-3; the D is unclear. CDR3 length: 14 residues. The ends were cut back, 1 base at V and 5 bases at J, with 10 bases in the middle. Germline CDR1 SGHTA, CDR2 FQGNSA. The CDR3 DNA reads TGTGCCAGCAGCTTAGGGGCTTCCGGAGATACGCAGTATTTT. Amino acid sequence: CASSLGASGDTQYF.

By its share, this clone is medium-sized (0.01 to 0.1%). One end of the junction varies from germline; a read error may be responsible. V usage is TRBV4-1 and J usage is TRBJ2-7; no clear D. CDR1 MGHRA and CDR2 YSYEKL come from the germline V gene. The CDR3 runs to 14 residues. CDR3 residues: CASSQDTVPYQQYF. CDR3 DNA: TGCGCCAGCAGCCAAGATACAGTCCCCTACCAGCAGTACTTC.

This chain uses TRBV21-1 with TRBJ2-7; TRBD1, the table's D call, lacks a check against the DNA. TRBV21-1 is marked as a pseudogene. The CDR3 has 12 residues. CDR3: CAGRHRSYEQYF. In DNA, the CDR3 is TGTGCCGGTAGACACCGCAGCTACGAGCAGTACTTC.